This T cell receptor (beta chain) stems from a study of shared clonotypes between healthy human individuals. CDR3 length equals 15 residues. V gave up 1 base and J gave up 5 bases; unmatched junction bases: 4. Germline V CDR1 and CDR2: SGDLS, YYNGEE. CD45RO-negative, CCR7-selected cells formed the naive CD8 fraction, which excluded terminally differentiated effector memory CD45RA+ cells. The data were produced by immunoSEQ multiplex PCR, yet TCRdb's version contains in-frame clones alone and is incomplete. The sample has 760,000 or so clones, 96% seen once. Sequencing used naive CD8+ T cells sorted from blood. The rearrangement uses TRBV9 and TRBJ2-7, with 12 bases aligning to TRBD1. This clonotype was obtained from a young man in good health. CDR3 amino acids: CASSVTGTGGNEQYF. In DNA, the CDR3 is TGTGCCAGCAGCGTAACCGGGACAGGGGGCAACGAGCAGTACTTC. Together with reference TRBV9 and TRBJ2-7, the CDR3 gives the full variable domain: DSGVTQTPKHLITATGQRVTLRCSPRSGDLSVYWYQQSLDQGLQFLIQYYNGEERAKGNILERFSAQQFPDLHSELNLSSLELGDSALYFCASSVTGTGGNEQYFGPGTRLTVT.